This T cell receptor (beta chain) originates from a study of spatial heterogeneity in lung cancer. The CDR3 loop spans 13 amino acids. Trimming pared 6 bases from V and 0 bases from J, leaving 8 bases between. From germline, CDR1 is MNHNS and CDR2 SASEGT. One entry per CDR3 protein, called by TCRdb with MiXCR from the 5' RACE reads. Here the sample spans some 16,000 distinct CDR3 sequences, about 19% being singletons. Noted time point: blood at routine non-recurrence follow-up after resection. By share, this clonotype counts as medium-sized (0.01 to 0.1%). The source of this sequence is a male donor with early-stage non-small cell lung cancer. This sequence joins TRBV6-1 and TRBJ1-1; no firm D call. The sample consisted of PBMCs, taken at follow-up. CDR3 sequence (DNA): TGTGCCAGCAGGGAACTAATGAACACTGAAGCTTTCTTT. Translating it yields CASRELMNTEAFF.